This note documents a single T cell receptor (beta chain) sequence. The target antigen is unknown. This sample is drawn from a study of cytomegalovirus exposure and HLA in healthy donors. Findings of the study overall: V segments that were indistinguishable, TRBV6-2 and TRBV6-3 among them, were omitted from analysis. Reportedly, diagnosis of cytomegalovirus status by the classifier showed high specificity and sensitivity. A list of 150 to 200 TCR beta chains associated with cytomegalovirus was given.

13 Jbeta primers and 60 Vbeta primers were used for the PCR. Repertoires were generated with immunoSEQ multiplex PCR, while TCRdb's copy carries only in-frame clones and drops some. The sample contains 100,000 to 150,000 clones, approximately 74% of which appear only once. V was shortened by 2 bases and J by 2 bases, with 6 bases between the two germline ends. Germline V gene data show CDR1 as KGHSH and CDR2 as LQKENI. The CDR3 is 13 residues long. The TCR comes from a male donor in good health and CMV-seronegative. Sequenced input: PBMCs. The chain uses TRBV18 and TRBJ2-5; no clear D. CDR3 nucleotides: TGTGCCAGCTCACCAACTCTTCAAGAGACCCAGTACTTC. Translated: CASSPTLQETQYF.